The clone carrying this TCR beta chain was observed a handful of times. The length of the CDR3 is 13 residues. The V end lost 3 bases, the J end lost 5 bases, and 10 bases lay between the germline ends. The data originate from a study of T cells after yellow fever vaccination. Using its own MiXCR run on the 5' RACE reads, TCRdb lists one record per CDR3 protein. The sample lists 250,000 or so distinct CDR3 sequences; around 3.5% were seen once. The gene calls are TRBV12-3 or TRBV12-4 and TRBJ1-2; perhaps TRBD1 as D (5 bases). The receptor comes from a man between 18 and 35 years old who received the YFV17D yellow fever vaccine. Sequenced material: PBMCs, taken 15 days after the yellow fever booster vaccination. The chain's CDR3 is CASSFSGLYGYTF. For the CDR3, the DNA is TGTGCCAGCAGTTTCTCAGGGCTTTATGGCTACACCTTC.